This TCR beta chain was observed in a study of T cell clonotyping in hematopoietic cell transplantation (TCRdb year 2021). Study-wide context: Pretransplant samples from recipients were collected after cytoreduction. In the study, over a hundred blood samples were gathered from 35 consecutive transplant recipients and their related donors. Recruitment of patients was conducted between late 2015 and January 2017, and follow-up was continued until September 2020 or death. Points the paper makes about the study in general: Broader posttransplant TCR repertoire diversity was predicted by donor and pretransplant recipient Inverse Simpson Index values. A decrease in recipient TCR diversity was observed after transplant, and a progressive increase in pathologically expanded clonotypes was seen from day 30 to day 180. Only a small fraction of recipient repertoires overlapped donor repertoires, with over 95% appearing de novo at the given depth. The sample size was limited and the cells went unsorted, which meant the CD4 and CD8 repertoire contributions could not be told apart.

Note on this clone: Its cognate antigen has yet to be identified. A read error may account for a junction end that differs from germline.

The immunoSEQ assay, a bias-controlled multiplex PCR using V- and J-specific primers, was used to amplify TCR beta CDR3 regions from genomic DNA. In a second PCR step, a proprietary barcode and Illumina adapter sequences were attached to the CDR3 amplicons. An Illumina MiSeq instrument was used for sequencing of the CDR3 libraries. Per the authors' processing: immunoSEQ Analyzer 3.0 was used for export and quality control, with R Bioconductor and Immunarch used for downstream analyses. Only productive rearrangements in the normalized downsampled data set went into calculating the repertoire metrics. In the normalized cohort, clonotypes with more than 5 templates were defined as pathologically expanded. The Inverse Simpson Index was used to measure repertoire diversity. CMV-specificity analyses were carried out on the non-normalized data set to capture all clonotypes. Held by TCRdb, this immuneACCESS table contains in-frame sequences only and omits some clones. Under half of the omission traces to an unresolved V gene where checked; the cause of the rest is unknown. D and trimming come from the DNA, and the V and J calls and clone size come from that table. The sample includes around 80,000 clones, with about 95% observed a single time. The ten largest clones represent around 1.7% of the sample.

CDR1 and CDR2 were assigned from the germline V gene (reference sequence) as SSHAT and FNYEAQ. The CDR3 goes from the cysteine to the phenylalanine over 11 residues. CDR3 DNA only is kept here, 33 bases in frame from base 1. The sample's time point label, in plain terms: recipient sample about 28 days before transplant, after cytoreduction. Recipient blood was collected about 28 days before transplant and at days 30, 100 and 180 after transplant. Nuclei Lysis Solution was used to extract genomic DNA from fresh or cryopreserved unfractionated peripheral blood mononuclear cells. The sample here was peripheral blood mononuclear cells, taken before stem cell transplant. This clonotype was obtained from a woman aged 45-59 years with acute myeloid leukemia. Some clones in this sample may be carry-over from other donors' samples. The V gene is TRBV7-7 and the J gene is TRBJ2-1; TRBD1 is perhaps the D gene, given 5 matching bases. The DNA is TGTGCTAGCAGCTCAGGGATTGAGCAGTTCTTC. This is translated as CASSSGIEQFF.